Following are 19 T cell receptor beta chains from one sample sequenced in a study of CD8+ T cells in alopecia areata. Following extraction, RNA underwent reverse transcription to cDNA, which served as the sequencing template. Method: immunoSEQ multiplex PCR; TCRdb's copy keeps in-frame clones and lacks some. The repertoire has over 200,000 clones, 57% of them found once; the top ten carry 0.45%. This sample comprised CD4+ T cells sorted from blood, obtained at week 0. These receptors were taken from a human donor with alopecia areata.

The rearrangement uses TRBV15 and TRBJ1-5; D is unclear. V was clipped by 1 base and J by 0 bases, with 13 bases between them. CDR1 and CDR2 from the germline V gene are LNHNV and YYDKDF (reference sequence). CDR3 size: 17 residues. This CDR3 reads CATSRVYGLDSNQPQHF. The CDR3 nucleotides are TGTGCCACCAGCAGAGTATACGGACTGGATAGCAATCAGCCCCAGCATTTT.

The V gene is TRBV7-3, the J gene TRBJ2-5; D is tentatively TRBD1 or TRBD2 (7 bases each). V was cut by 3 bases and J by 1 base, with 12 bases left in between. In germline, CDR1 is SGHTA, CDR2 FQGTGA. There are 15 residues in the CDR3. CDR3 sequence: CASSFAGDSQETQYF. The CDR3 bases are TGTGCCAGCAGCTTCGCGGGGGACAGCCAAGAGACCCAGTACTTC. The entire variable domain, with the rest obtained from reference TRBV7-3 and TRBJ2-5, is as follows: GAGVSQTPSNKVTEKGKYVELRCDPISGHTALYWYRQSLGQGPEFLIYFQGTGAADDSGLPNDRFFAVRPEGSVSTLKIQRTERGDSAVYLCASSFAGDSQETQYFGPGTRLLVL.

The CDR3 DNA reads as TGCAGCGCCAGGGACGGCAGCAATCAGCCCCAGCATTTT. Amino acid sequence: CSARDGSNQPQHF. The chain has TRBV29-1 and TRBJ1-5; a weak D match, TRBD1 (5 bases). The V end lost 7 bases, the J end lost 1 base, and 11 bases lay between the germline ends. From germline, CDR1 is SQVTM and CDR2 ANQGSEA. This CDR3 is built from 13 residues.

V and J are TRBV5-6 and TRBJ2-7; weak D call: TRBD1 (5 bases). The CDR3 covers 14 residues. The germline gives CDR1 SGHDT, CDR2 YYEEEE. The V gene lost 6 bases and the J gene lost 1 base, with 14 bases spanning the gap. CDR3 sequence: CASTDRRQSYEQYF. In DNA form, the CDR3 reads TGTGCCAGCACCGACAGAAGACAATCCTACGAGCAGTACTTC.

This clone was detected once. The gene calls are TRBV29-1 and TRBJ1-1; no clear D gene. V was clipped by 1 base and J by 7 bases, with 13 bases between them. This CDR3 has 13 residues. CDR1 and CDR2 from the germline V gene are SQVTM and ANQGSEA. CDR3 amino acids: CSVEATRTNEAFF. The CDR3, as DNA: TGCAGCGTTGAAGCAACAAGGACTAATGAAGCTTTCTTT. Variable domain in full (rest from reference TRBV29-1 and TRBJ1-1): SAVISQKPSRDICQRGTSLTIQCQVDSQVTMMFWYRQQPGQSLTLIATANQGSEATYESGFVIDKFPISRPNLTFSTLTVSNMSPEDSSIYLCSVEATRTNEAFFGQGTRLTVV.

This clone showed up just a few times. The genes are TRBV30 and TRBJ1-2; 9 nucleotides align to TRBD1. CDR1 is GTSNPN, CDR2 SVGIG, per germline (reference sequence). The CDR3 has 16 amino acids. Germline trimming cut 5 bases from V and 6 bases from J; bases unmatched to any gene: 16. In DNA, the CDR3 is TGTGCCTGGCAGGCCCTGGGACAGGGTAATAGGGATGGCTACACCTTC. As protein: CAWQALGQGNRDGYTF.

This clone has just a few counts. The chain is built from TRBV29-1 and TRBJ1-2; D is possibly TRBD1 (5 bases). This CDR3 is 13 amino acids long. Germline V CDR1 and CDR2: SQVTM, ANQGSEA. V lost 7 bases to trimming and J lost 6 bases, with 18 bases between them. DNA of the CDR3: TGCAGCGCTGGGACGGACATCCTGGATGGCTACACCTTC. Protein sequence: CSAGTDILDGYTF.

This chain connects TRBV30 to TRBJ1-2, with 8 positions matching TRBD1. This CDR3 is 13 amino acids long. V was clipped by 4 bases and J by 8 bases; unmatched bases: 9. The germline V gene has CDR1 GTSNPN and CDR2 SVGIG (reference sequence). CDR3 nucleotide sequence: TGTGCCTGGACCCCGACAGGGGAAGGAGGCTACACCTTC. The encoded protein is CAWTPTGEGGYTF.

This sequence joins TRBV4-1 and TRBJ2-5; D may be TRBD2 (6 bases). The CDR3 runs to 16 residues. With 4 bases removed from V and 1 base from J, the gap between germline ends came to 16 bases. Germline V CDR1 and CDR2: MGHRA, YSYEKL. The CDR3 here is CASSRLGSLGQETQYF. The CDR3 region has the DNA TGCGCCAGCAGCCGACTAGGGAGTTTGGGCCAAGAGACCCAGTACTTC.

In its sample, this clone was seen a few times. The V call is TRBV19, the J call TRBJ2-3, with 15 bases matching TRBD2. Germline CDR1 and CDR2: LNHDA and SQIVND (reference sequence). V dropped 8 bases and J dropped 6; count of bases not matched to a gene: 6. The CDR3 totals 15 residues. DNA of the CDR3: TGTGCCAGTCGGACTAGCGGGGGGGATCCCGATACGCAGTATTTT. This codes for CASRTSGGDPDTQYF. Filled out from reference TRBV19 and TRBJ2-3, the complete variable domain reads DGGITQSPKYLFRKEGQNVTLSCEQNLNHDAMYWYRQDPGQGLRLIYYSQIVNDFQKGDIAEGYSVSREKKESFPLTVTSAQKNPTAFYLCASRTSGGDPDTQYFGPGTRLTVL.

This chain links TRBV6-1 with TRBJ1-2, with D hard to call. In germline, CDR1 is MNHNS, CDR2 SASEGT. This CDR3 has 14 residues. The ends were cut back, 5 bases at V and 2 bases at J, with 12 bases in the middle. The CDR3 spells CASSMDGNNYGYTF. DNA for the CDR3: TGTGCCAGCAGTATGGACGGAAACAACTATGGCTACACCTTC.

The rearrangement links TRBV7-9 to TRBJ2-4; D might be TRBD1 or TRBD2, each matching 6 bases. This CDR3 comprises 18 residues. V lost 1 base to trimming and J lost 1 base, with 17 bases between them. Germline assignment: CDR1 SEHNR and CDR2 FQNEAQ (reference sequence). The CDR3 sequence: CASSLVGGSPAAKNIQYF. The CDR3 DNA is TGTGCCAGCAGCTTAGTCGGGGGCAGCCCAGCGGCCAAAAACATTCAGTACTTC.

A few counts support this clone. The V and J genes are TRBV6-5 and TRBJ1-2; D may be TRBD1 (5 bases). The V end lost 0 bases, the J end lost 6 bases, and 11 bases lay between the germline ends. The CDR3 is 14 residues long. Germline-derived CDR1 and CDR2 are MNHEY and SVGAGI. The CDR3 sequence is CASSYSRGVHGYTF. Written as DNA, the CDR3 is TGTGCCAGCAGTTACTCTCGGGGCGTCCATGGCTACACCTTC.

V and J are TRBV6-1 and TRBJ1-5; D is perhaps TRBD1 (5 bases). CDR1 is MNHNS and CDR2 is SASEGT in the germline V gene. V was trimmed by 4 bases and J by 2 bases, leaving 15 bases between them. The CDR3 runs to 16 residues. The CDR3: CASSGSGRVGNQPQHF. For the CDR3, the DNA is TGTGCCAGCAGTGGATCAGGGAGGGTCGGCAATCAGCCCCAGCATTTT.

This clone showed up just a few times. The rearrangement links TRBV29-1 to TRBJ2-7, with D possibly matching TRBD2 (6 bases). Germline V gene data show CDR1 as SQVTM and CDR2 as ANQGSEA. The CDR3 consists of 13 residues. Trimming shortened V by 4 bases and J by 7 bases, and 17 bases separated the two germline ends. The DNA for the CDR3 is TGCAGCGTTGGCAGATCTGGGGGGAGGGAGCAGTACTTC. Translating gives CSVGRSGGREQYF.

The CDR3 nucleotides are TGTGCCAGCAGTCCCACAGGATCTGGGGCCAACGTCCTGACTTTC. Protein product: CASSPTGSGANVLTF. J is TRBJ2-6 and V is TRBV25-1; D may be TRBD1 (5 bases). Germline CDR1 and CDR2: MGHDK and SYGVNS. V lost 5 bases and J 1 base, leaving 9 bases between the germline ends. This CDR3 contains 15 residues.

The V and J genes are TRBV30 and TRBJ2-7, with D possibly matching TRBD2 (6 bases). The CDR3 has 12 amino acids. Germline V gene data show CDR1 as GTSNPN and CDR2 as SVGIG (reference sequence). V gave up 5 bases and J gave up 5 bases, with 13 bases separating them. CDR3 sequence: CAWGTGADEQYF. For the CDR3, the DNA is TGTGCCTGGGGGACGGGAGCCGACGAGCAGTACTTC.

The gene calls are TRBV15 and TRBJ1-1, with D unclear. Trimming took 1 base from V and 3 from J, leaving 9 bases between them. The CDR3 is made up of 14 amino acids. Germline V lookup: CDR1 LNHNV, CDR2 YYDKDF (reference sequence). CDR3: CATSRGRMYTEAFF. The CDR3 DNA reads TGTGCCACCAGCAGAGGTCGGATGTACACTGAAGCTTTCTTT.

This clone was seen only a few times. The rearrangement uses TRBV5-1 and TRBJ2-3, with a weak D call TRBD1 (6 bases). Per the germline V gene, CDR1 is SGHRS and CDR2 is YFSETQ. This CDR3 spans 14 amino acids. V lost 4 bases and J 2 bases, leaving 11 bases between the germline ends. CDR3 sequence: CASSRQGSTDTQYF. The CDR3 region has the DNA TGCGCCAGCAGCCGGCAGGGGTCCACAGATACGCAGTATTTT.